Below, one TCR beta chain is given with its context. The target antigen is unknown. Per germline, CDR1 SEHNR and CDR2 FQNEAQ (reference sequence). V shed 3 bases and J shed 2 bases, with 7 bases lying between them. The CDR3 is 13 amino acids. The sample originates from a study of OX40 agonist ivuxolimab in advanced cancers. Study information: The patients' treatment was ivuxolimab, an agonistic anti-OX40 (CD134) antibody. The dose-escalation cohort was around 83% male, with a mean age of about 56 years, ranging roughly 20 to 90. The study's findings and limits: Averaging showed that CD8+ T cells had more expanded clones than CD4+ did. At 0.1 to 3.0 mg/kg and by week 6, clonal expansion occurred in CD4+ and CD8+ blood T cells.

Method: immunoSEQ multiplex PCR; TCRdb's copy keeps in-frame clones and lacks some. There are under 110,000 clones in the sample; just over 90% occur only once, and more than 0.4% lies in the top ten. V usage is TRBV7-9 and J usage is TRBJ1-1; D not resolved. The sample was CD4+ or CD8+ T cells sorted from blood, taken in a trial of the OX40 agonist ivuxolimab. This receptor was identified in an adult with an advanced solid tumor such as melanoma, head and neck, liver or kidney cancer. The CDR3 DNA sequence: TGTGCCAGCAGCTTCGAGGTCAACACTGAAGCTTTCTTT. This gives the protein CASSFEVNTEAFF.